A selection of T cell receptor beta chains follows, all from one sample in a study of monozygotic twins with inflammatory bowel disease. Using the 5' RACE reads, TCRdb records one entry per CDR3 protein without DNA. Its listing shows approximately 330,000 distinct CDR3 sequences. Input material: blood. These receptors all come from a human donor with ulcerative colitis or Crohn's disease, or a healthy co-twin of an affected twin (not recorded which). The CDR3 runs from the conserved cysteine through the conserved F or W.

J: TRBJ2-1; V: TRBV5-1; CDR3: CASSLGLAGGLNEQFF
J: TRBJ2-7; V: TRBV5-1; CDR3: CASSTRRGDEQYF
J: TRBJ2-7; V: TRBV24-1; CDR3: CATSDPADEQYF
J: TRBJ2-7; V: TRBV29-1; CDR3: CSVGHGVEQYF
J: TRBJ1-2; V: TRBV4-3; CDR3: CASSQDRVDGLRYGYTF
J: TRBJ1-4; V: TRBV7-9; CDR3: CASSSGRRNEKLFF
J: TRBJ2-7; V: TRBV24-1; CDR3: CATSERDRGRGNYEQYF
J: TRBJ2-2; V: TRBV20-1; CDR3: CSARLSDRDTGELFF
J: TRBJ2-1; V: TRBV5-1; CDR3: CASSFDTTDEQFF
J: TRBJ1-3; V: TRBV27; CDR3: CASRTRTGNTIYF
J: TRBJ2-7; V: TRBV20-1; CDR3: CSANDYSYEQYF
J: TRBJ2-5; V: TRBV27; CDR3: CASSFRTDQETQYF
J: TRBJ1-5; V: TRBV28; CDR3: CASRSGRINQPQHF
J: TRBJ2-2; V: TRBV5-4; CDR3: CASSYNPGLMNTGELFF
J: TRBJ2-3; V: TRBV4-1; CDR3: CASSQVYGGTSDTQYF
J: TRBJ2-5; V: TRBV7-6; CDR3: CASSAAGPKETQYF
J: TRBJ1-6; V: TRBV5-1; CDR3: CASSFSGQTHSPLHF
J: TRBJ2-5; V: TRBV29-1; CDR3: CSVEDAGFQETQYF
J: TRBJ2-6; V: TRBV27; CDR3: CASSRAKSLWSSGANVLTF
J: TRBJ2-5; V: TRBV7-2; CDR3: CASTLTRGETQYF
J: TRBJ2-7; V: TRBV6-2/TRBV6-3; CDR3: CASRGTGGFLEQYF
J: TRBJ2-7; V: TRBV18; CDR3: CASSPMRQIEQYF
J: TRBJ2-2; V: TRBV19; CDR3: CASSIEGTVSGELFF
J: TRBJ2-4; V: TRBV5-1; CDR3: CASSLDSGNIQYF
J: TRBJ2-6; V: TRBV19; CDR3: CASSAGGGGWATGANVLTF
J: TRBJ2-1; V: TRBV6-2/TRBV6-3; CDR3: CASRDPGLYNEQFF
J: TRBJ2-1; V: TRBV12-3/TRBV12-4; CDR3: CASSDWYNEQFF
J: TRBJ2-7; V: TRBV5-1; CDR3: CASSLAAGTGRLYYEQYF
J: TRBJ1-2; V: TRBV12-3/TRBV12-4; CDR3: CASSEDRRYGYTF
J: TRBJ2-6; V: TRBV6-5; CDR3: CASRLLGVSGANVLTF
J: TRBJ1-5; V: TRBV5-5; CDR3: CASSPDTGNQPQHF
J: TRBJ2-1; V: TRBV7-9; CDR3: CASSARLFDRDYNEQFF
J: TRBJ2-7; V: TRBV7-8; CDR3: CASSSGQVWAYEQYF
J: TRBJ2-3; V: TRBV20-1; CDR3: CSAREAGAYEDTQYF
J: TRBJ2-3; V: TRBV20-1; CDR3: CSASSTDTQYF
J: TRBJ2-7; V: TRBV29-1; CDR3: CSGKGTGKEQYF
J: TRBJ1-1; V: TRBV15; CDR3: CATSRGPHEAFF
J: TRBJ2-1; V: TRBV10-3; CDR3: CATGTSGGMNEQFF
J: TRBJ1-3; V: TRBV7-9; CDR3: CASSPRGWDGNTIYF
J: TRBJ2-1; V: TRBV5-1; CDR3: CASSSGLAGASLTMGQFF
J: TRBJ2-1; V: TRBV6-1; CDR3: CASSELAGEQFF
J: TRBJ2-1; V: TRBV20-1; CDR3: CSAAGFKDNEQFF
J: TRBJ2-1; V: TRBV18; CDR3: CASSPRQDYGEQFF
J: TRBJ2-7; V: TRBV5-1; CDR3: CASSLEPGGGYEQYF
J: TRBJ2-1; V: TRBV20-1; CDR3: CSASPSYTSGRSTYNEQFF